A selection of T cell receptor beta chains follows, all from one sample in a study of shared clonotypes between healthy human individuals. Assay: immunoSEQ multiplex PCR; the TCRdb copy retains only in-frame clones and omits some. Of approximately 2,300,000 clones listed, roughly 92% are singletons. Sequencing input: naive CD4+ T cells from PBMCs. The source of these receptors is a man in his late teens or twenties in good health. Some clones in this sample may be carry-over from other donors' samples. The CDR3 runs from the conserved cysteine through the conserved F or W. The order of the fields is clone size, V gene, J gene, D gene, CDR3 DNA, CDR3 protein. A D gene is named only where the DNA matches it firmly. Clone size, where shown, is once, few, many, or a class for clones that have expanded.

clone_size: NA; v_call: TRBV6-6; j_call: TRBJ2-1; d_call: NA; cdr3_nt: TGTGCCAGCGGACTTGGAGTCAATGAGCAGTTCTTC; cdr3_aa: CASGLGVNEQFF
clone_size: NA; v_call: TRBV5-1; j_call: TRBJ2-2; d_call: NA; cdr3_nt: TGCGCCAGCAGACAAGGGGCCGGGGAGCTGTTTTTT; cdr3_aa: CASRQGAGELFF
clone_size: NA; v_call: TRBV11-2; j_call: TRBJ2-7; d_call: NA; cdr3_nt: TGTGCCAGCAGCTTCCTAGGGGTGACCTACGAGCAGTACTTC; cdr3_aa: CASSFLGVTYEQYF
clone_size: NA; v_call: TRBV7-2; j_call: TRBJ1-6; d_call: NA; cdr3_nt: TGTGCCAGCAGCTTAGCGCCGGGCTTTGGTTCACCCCTCCACTTT; cdr3_aa: CASSLAPGFGSPLHF
clone_size: NA; v_call: TRBV30; j_call: TRBJ2-5; d_call: NA; cdr3_nt: TGTGCCTGGAGTAACAGGTTTAGGGAGACCCAGTACTTC; cdr3_aa: CAWSNRFRETQYF
clone_size: NA; v_call: TRBV5-4; j_call: TRBJ2-3; d_call: TRBD1; cdr3_nt: TGTGCCAGCAGCTCAGGGGACAGGGAGACAGATACGCAGTATTTT; cdr3_aa: CASSSGDRETDTQYF
clone_size: NA; v_call: TRBV4-3; j_call: TRBJ1-2; d_call: NA; cdr3_nt: TGCGCCAGCAGCCAAGTTGCGGGGGCCGAGGGCTACACCTTC; cdr3_aa: CASSQVAGAEGYTF
clone_size: once; v_call: TRBV6-1; j_call: TRBJ2-2; d_call: NA; cdr3_nt: TGTGCCAGCAGGGCGGCTACCACCGGGGAGCTGTTTTTT; cdr3_aa: CASRAATTGELFF
clone_size: NA; v_call: TRBV9; j_call: TRBJ2-5; d_call: NA; cdr3_nt: TGTGCCAGCAGCGTAGGAGGGTCAGAGACCCAGTACTTC; cdr3_aa: CASSVGGSETQYF
clone_size: once; v_call: TRBV27; j_call: TRBJ2-1; d_call: NA; cdr3_nt: TGTGCCAGTCCGCTACCCTTTGACAATGAGCAGTTCTTC; cdr3_aa: CASPLPFDNEQFF
clone_size: NA; v_call: TRBV18; j_call: TRBJ2-5; d_call: NA; cdr3_nt: TGTGCCAGCTCGCGTATCCCAGGGGTCGGGGAGACCCAGTACTTC; cdr3_aa: CASSRIPGVGETQYF
clone_size: NA; v_call: TRBV2; j_call: TRBJ2-5; d_call: NA; cdr3_nt: TGTGCCAGCAGTGGGAGGGAACAAGAGACCCAGTACTTC; cdr3_aa: CASSGREQETQYF
clone_size: NA; v_call: TRBV7-9; j_call: TRBJ1-6; d_call: NA; cdr3_nt: TGTGCCAGCAGCTCCAAGGGAGGGGTATCGAATTCACCCCTCCACTTT; cdr3_aa: CASSSKGGVSNSPLHF
clone_size: NA; v_call: TRBV28; j_call: TRBJ2-1; d_call: NA; cdr3_nt: TGTGCCAGCAGTCCCGATGCGAATGAGCAGTTCTTC; cdr3_aa: CASSPDANEQFF
clone_size: NA; v_call: TRBV30; j_call: TRBJ2-1; d_call: NA; cdr3_nt: TGTGCCTGGAGTATCGGGATCTCCTACAATGAGCAGTTCTTC; cdr3_aa: CAWSIGISYNEQFF
clone_size: NA; v_call: TRBV21-1; j_call: TRBJ2-7; d_call: NA; cdr3_nt: TGTGCCAGCAGCAAACGGACAGGGAGCCACGAGCAGTACTTC; cdr3_aa: CASSKRTGSHEQYF
clone_size: NA; v_call: TRBV11-2; j_call: TRBJ2-1; d_call: NA; cdr3_nt: TGTGCCAGCAGCTGGAGGCGCGAGGATGAGCAGTTCTTC; cdr3_aa: CASSWRREDEQFF
clone_size: NA; v_call: TRBV6-5; j_call: TRBJ1-4; d_call: TRBD1; cdr3_nt: TGTGCCAGCAGTTATAAACAGGGGTGGGAAAAACTGTTTTTT; cdr3_aa: CASSYKQGWEKLFF
clone_size: NA; v_call: TRBV7-2; j_call: TRBJ2-1; d_call: NA; cdr3_nt: TGTGCCAGCAGCTTAGCCGGACAGATCTACAATGAGCAGTTCTTC; cdr3_aa: CASSLAGQIYNEQFF
clone_size: NA; v_call: TRBV7-6; j_call: TRBJ2-5; d_call: TRBD2; cdr3_nt: TGTGCCAGCAGCTTAGGGGGGCTAGCGGGAGGATCCGGGCGGTCCCAAGAGACCCAGTACTTC; cdr3_aa: CASSLGGLAGGSGRSQETQYF
clone_size: NA; v_call: TRBV5-5; j_call: TRBJ1-4; d_call: NA; cdr3_nt: TGTGCCAGCAGCTTGGTAGGCGGGACGTACGAAAAACTGTTTTTT; cdr3_aa: CASSLVGGTYEKLFF
clone_size: NA; v_call: TRBV28; j_call: TRBJ2-7; d_call: NA; cdr3_nt: TGTGCCAGCAGTTCCGGACAGAACCACGAGCAGTACTTC; cdr3_aa: CASSSGQNHEQYF
clone_size: NA; v_call: TRBV5-1; j_call: TRBJ2-1; d_call: TRBD2; cdr3_nt: TGCGCCAGCAGCTGGGCACTAGCGGATAAAATCTACAATGAGCAGTTCTTC; cdr3_aa: CASSWALADKIYNEQFF
clone_size: NA; v_call: TRBV7-8; j_call: TRBJ1-1; d_call: NA; cdr3_nt: TGTGCCAGCAGCCTAGACAGATGGACTGAAGCTTTCTTT; cdr3_aa: CASSLDRWTEAFF
clone_size: once; v_call: TRBV4-3; j_call: TRBJ2-3; d_call: NA; cdr3_nt: TGCGCCAGCAGCCAGGGGGGGCTTGGAGGGGATACGCAGTATTTT; cdr3_aa: CASSQGGLGGDTQYF
clone_size: once; v_call: TRBV10-3; j_call: TRBJ2-1; d_call: TRBD1; cdr3_nt: TGTGCCATCAGTGAGAGGGCAGGGGGAGTCGATGAGCAGTTCTTC; cdr3_aa: CAISERAGGVDEQFF
clone_size: NA; v_call: TRBV5-4; j_call: TRBJ2-7; d_call: NA; cdr3_nt: TGTGCCAGCAGCTTGGCTAGCAGCTCCTACGAGCAGTACTTC; cdr3_aa: CASSLASSSYEQYF
clone_size: NA; v_call: TRBV4-1; j_call: TRBJ1-2; d_call: NA; cdr3_nt: TGCGCCAGCAGCCAAGATCGCGTGAGACAGGCACAAAACTATGGCTACACCTTC; cdr3_aa: CASSQDRVRQAQNYGYTF
clone_size: NA; v_call: TRBV5-1; j_call: TRBJ2-5; d_call: TRBD2; cdr3_nt: TGCGCCAGCACCCCCGAGCGGGGGGAGGAGACCCAGTACTTC; cdr3_aa: CASTPERGEETQYF
clone_size: once; v_call: TRBV2; j_call: TRBJ2-5; d_call: NA; cdr3_nt: TGTGCCAGCAGGGTTAGGAGGGCATTTGATGCCCAGTACTTC; cdr3_aa: CASRVRRAFDAQYF
clone_size: NA; v_call: TRBV6-6; j_call: TRBJ2-3; d_call: NA; cdr3_nt: TGTGCCAGCAGTTACCCCCAAGGGCCCCCGACAGATACGCAGTATTTT; cdr3_aa: CASSYPQGPPTDTQYF
clone_size: NA; v_call: TRBV19; j_call: TRBJ1-5; d_call: NA; cdr3_nt: TGTGCCAGTAGTCTACAGGGACTCGGCCAGCCCCAGCATTTT; cdr3_aa: CASSLQGLGQPQHF
clone_size: NA; v_call: TRBV5-6; j_call: TRBJ1-2; d_call: NA; cdr3_nt: TGTGCCAGCAACCTCCCCCCCCTTGACTATGGCTACACCTTC; cdr3_aa: CASNLPPLDYGYTF
clone_size: NA; v_call: TRBV5-1; j_call: TRBJ1-5; d_call: NA; cdr3_nt: TGCGCCAGCAGCTTATCGGGAAATCAGCCCCAGCATTTT; cdr3_aa: CASSLSGNQPQHF
clone_size: NA; v_call: TRBV7-2; j_call: TRBJ1-1; d_call: NA; cdr3_nt: TGTGCCAGCAGCTGGGGACATTCTAACACTGAAGCTTTCTTT; cdr3_aa: CASSWGHSNTEAFF
clone_size: NA; v_call: TRBV11-2; j_call: TRBJ2-3; d_call: TRBD2; cdr3_nt: TGTGCCAGCAGCGAAAGGCTAGGGACTAGCGGGGAACTAGATACGCAGTATTTT; cdr3_aa: CASSERLGTSGELDTQYF
clone_size: NA; v_call: TRBV2; j_call: TRBJ2-1; d_call: TRBD2; cdr3_nt: TGTGCCAGCCTACTGGGCGGGAGAGGCAATGAGCAGTTCTTC; cdr3_aa: CASLLGGRGNEQFF
clone_size: NA; v_call: TRBV6-5; j_call: TRBJ2-5; d_call: NA; cdr3_nt: TGTGCCAGCAGTTCCTGGGACCGCGTCCAAGAGACCCAGTACTTC; cdr3_aa: CASSSWDRVQETQYF
clone_size: NA; v_call: TRBV19; j_call: TRBJ1-1; d_call: NA; cdr3_nt: TGTGCCAGTAGTATCCAGGGGTTAACTGAAGCTTTCTTT; cdr3_aa: CASSIQGLTEAFF
clone_size: NA; v_call: TRBV11-2; j_call: TRBJ1-5; d_call: NA; cdr3_nt: TGTGCCAGCAGCTTAACCGGGGATCAGCCCCAGCATTTT; cdr3_aa: CASSLTGDQPQHF
clone_size: NA; v_call: TRBV6-6; j_call: TRBJ2-7; d_call: TRBD1; cdr3_nt: TGTGCCAGCAGCCACCCTGGACAGGGCTCCTACGAGCAGTACTTC; cdr3_aa: CASSHPGQGSYEQYF
clone_size: NA; v_call: TRBV28; j_call: TRBJ1-2; d_call: NA; cdr3_nt: TGTGCCAGCAGTTTATCGGGGGGTGTAGGCTACACCTTC; cdr3_aa: CASSLSGGVGYTF
clone_size: NA; v_call: TRBV28; j_call: TRBJ1-1; d_call: NA; cdr3_nt: TGTGCCAGCGGGAGTCCCTTATATCAGAACACTGAAGCTTTCTTT; cdr3_aa: CASGSPLYQNTEAFF
clone_size: NA; v_call: TRBV7-3; j_call: TRBJ2-3; d_call: NA; cdr3_nt: TGTGCCAGCAGCCATCGGCAAATCACAGATACGCAGTATTTT; cdr3_aa: CASSHRQITDTQYF
clone_size: NA; v_call: TRBV11-1; j_call: TRBJ2-7; d_call: TRBD1; cdr3_nt: TGTGCCAGCCGGGACAGGGTAAGGGACGAGCAGTACTTC; cdr3_aa: CASRDRVRDEQYF
clone_size: NA; v_call: TRBV6-4; j_call: TRBJ1-2; d_call: TRBD1; cdr3_nt: TGTGCCAGCAGTCCAACCATCGGACAGGGGGCTGGCTACACCTTC; cdr3_aa: CASSPTIGQGAGYTF